This is a list of T cell receptor beta chains from one sample in a study of blood T cells in healthy people across ages. TCRdb redid the calling of the 5' RACE reads with MiXCR, one entry per CDR3 protein. The table has over 300,000 distinct CDR3 sequences, approximately 52% seen once. Source material: blood. These receptors all come from a man aged 55 to 69 in good health. The CDR3 runs from the conserved cysteine through the conserved F or W. A D gene is named only where the DNA matches it firmly. Not all rows give a size; the values are once, few, many and, for expanded clones, a class.

J,size,V,D,length,CDR3,DNA
TRBJ2-2,-,TRBV7-8,TRBD2,16,CASSSGGGGLTGELFF,TGTGCCAGCAGTTCTGGAGGCGGGGGACTCACCGGGGAGCTGTTTTTT
TRBJ2-7,-,TRBV27,TRBD2,14,CASSETSGAYEQYF,TGTGCCAGCAGTGAGACTAGCGGAGCCTACGAGCAGTACTTC
TRBJ2-1,few,TRBV7-3,-,13,CASSFSLPEQQFF,TGTGCCAGCAGCTTCTCCCTTCCGGAACAGCAGTTCTTC
TRBJ2-3,-,TRBV5-1,TRBD1,16,CASSLEDRGSTDTQYF,TGCGCCAGCAGCTTGGAGGACAGGGGTAGCACAGATACGCAGTATTTT
TRBJ2-1,-,TRBV20-1,-,15,CSARDPRGAYNKQFF,TGCAGTGCTAGAGATCCGCGGGGAGCTTACAATAAGCAGTTCTTC
TRBJ2-7,once,TRBV5-1,TRBD1,14,CASSRGQGQAEQYF,TGCGCCAGCAGCCGCGGACAGGGGCAGGCCGAGCAGTACTTC
TRBJ2-3,few,TRBV7-9,-,16,CASSRGRGIGTDTQYF,TGTGCCAGCAGCAGGGGCCGTGGGATAGGCACAGATACGCAGTATTTT
TRBJ1-2,-,TRBV20-1,-,12,CSASQEVDGYTF,TGCAGTGCTAGTCAAGAGGTGGACGGCTACACCTTC
TRBJ1-2,once,TRBV2,-,13,CASSEQGRNGYTF,TGTGCCAGCAGTGAACAGGGCAGAAATGGCTACACCTTC
TRBJ1-4,-,TRBV4-2,-,13,CASSQERFGKLFF,TGTGCCAGCAGCCAAGAGCGGTTCGGAAAACTGTTTTTT
TRBJ1-5,-,TRBV7-2,-,15,CASSRDFGSNQPQHF,TGTGCCAGCAGTCGGGATTTTGGGAGCAATCAGCCCCAGCATTTT
TRBJ2-7,-,TRBV4-2,-,14,CASSQELARTAQYF,TGTGCCAGCAGCCAAGAACTAGCTCGCACGGCCCAGTACTTC
TRBJ1-4,-,TRBV11-2,-,16,CASSLFGAGANEKLFF,TGTGCCAGCTCCCTATTTGGGGCAGGGGCTAATGAAAAACTGTTTTTT
TRBJ1-2,few,TRBV7-2,-,14,CASSSDSGGYGYTF,TGTGCCAGCAGCTCAGACTCCGGTGGCTATGGCTACACCTTC
TRBJ2-3,few,TRBV12-3/TRBV12-4,-,12,CASTRGDNTQYF,TGTGCCAGCACGCGGGGCGATAATACGCAGTATTTT
TRBJ2-3,once,TRBV7-3,TRBD2,16,CASSPYRLAGADTQYF,TGTGCCAGCAGCCCCTACCGACTAGCGGGAGCAGATACGCAGTATTTT
TRBJ2-5,-,TRBV29-1,TRBD1,13,CSVRQGSQETQYF,TGCAGCGTACGACAGGGATCCCAAGAGACCCAGTACTTC
TRBJ1-4,few,TRBV12-3/TRBV12-4,-,15,CASSLAWTAGEKLFF,TGTGCCAGCAGTTTAGCCTGGACAGCCGGAGAAAAACTGTTTTTT
TRBJ2-1,-,TRBV20-1,TRBD2,15,CSAREGAGENNEQFF,TGCAGTGCTAGAGAAGGAGCGGGGGAGAACAATGAGCAGTTCTTC
TRBJ2-1,-,TRBV20-1,TRBD2,19,CSARASSGRALESYNEQFF,TGCAGTGCTAGAGCGAGTAGCGGGAGGGCCCTCGAGTCCTACAATGAGCAGTTCTTC
TRBJ2-7,-,TRBV10-2,-,13,CASSEGRMYEQYF,TGCGCCAGCAGTGAGGGCCGTATGTACGAGCAGTACTTC
TRBJ2-3,few,TRBV28,-,15,CASSPRTISQDTQYF,TGTGCCAGCAGTCCGCGGACGATTTCACAAGATACGCAGTATTTT